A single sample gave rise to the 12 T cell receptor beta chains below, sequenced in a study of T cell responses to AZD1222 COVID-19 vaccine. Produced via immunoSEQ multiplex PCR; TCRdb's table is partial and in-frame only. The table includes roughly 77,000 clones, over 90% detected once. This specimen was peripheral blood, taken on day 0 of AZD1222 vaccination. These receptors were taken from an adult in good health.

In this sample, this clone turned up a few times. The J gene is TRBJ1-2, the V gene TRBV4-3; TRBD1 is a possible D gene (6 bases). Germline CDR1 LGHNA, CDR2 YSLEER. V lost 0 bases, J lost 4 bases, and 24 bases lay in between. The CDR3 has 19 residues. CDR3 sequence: CASSQDWVSGGGGGYGYTF. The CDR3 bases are TGCGCCAGCAGCCAAGATTGGGTGTCGGGTGGGGGCGGAGGCTATGGCTACACCTTC.

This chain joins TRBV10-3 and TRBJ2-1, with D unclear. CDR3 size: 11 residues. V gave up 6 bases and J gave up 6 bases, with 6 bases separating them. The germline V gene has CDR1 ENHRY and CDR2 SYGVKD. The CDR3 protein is CAISPLNEQFF. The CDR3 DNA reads TGTGCCATCAGCCCACTCAATGAGCAGTTCTTC.

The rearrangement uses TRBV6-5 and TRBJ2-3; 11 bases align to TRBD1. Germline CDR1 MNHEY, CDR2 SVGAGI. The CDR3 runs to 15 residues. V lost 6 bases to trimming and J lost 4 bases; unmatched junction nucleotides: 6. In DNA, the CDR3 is TGTGCCAGCAGCTTTAGGACAGGGGGCGCAGATACGCAGTATTTT. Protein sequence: CASSFRTGGADTQYF.

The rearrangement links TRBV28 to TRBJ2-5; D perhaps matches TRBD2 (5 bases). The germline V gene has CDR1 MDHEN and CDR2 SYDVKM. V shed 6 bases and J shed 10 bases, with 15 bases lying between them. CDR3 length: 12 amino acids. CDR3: CASSSGREHQYF. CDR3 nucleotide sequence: TGTGCCAGCAGCTCCGGCCGGGAACACCAGTACTTC.

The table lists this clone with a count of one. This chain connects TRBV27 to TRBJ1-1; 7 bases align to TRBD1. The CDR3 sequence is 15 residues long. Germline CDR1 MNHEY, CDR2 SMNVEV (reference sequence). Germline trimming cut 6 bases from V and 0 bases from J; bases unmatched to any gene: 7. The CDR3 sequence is CASRSGGKMNTEAFF. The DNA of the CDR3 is TGTGCCAGCAGATCAGGGGGGAAAATGAACACTGAAGCTTTCTTT.

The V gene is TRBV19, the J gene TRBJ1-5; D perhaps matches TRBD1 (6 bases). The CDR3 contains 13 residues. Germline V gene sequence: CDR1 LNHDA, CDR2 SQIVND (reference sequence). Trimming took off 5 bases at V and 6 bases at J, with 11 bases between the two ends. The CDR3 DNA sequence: TGTGCCAGTAGTGGTAGGGGGATTCAGCCCCAGCATTTT. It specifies CASSGRGIQPQHF.

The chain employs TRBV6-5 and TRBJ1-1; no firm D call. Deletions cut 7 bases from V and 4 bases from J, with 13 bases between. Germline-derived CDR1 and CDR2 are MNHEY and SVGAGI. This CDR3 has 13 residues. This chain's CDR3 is CASTPTRSTEAFF. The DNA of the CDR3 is TGTGCCAGCACCCCAACCAGAAGCACTGAAGCTTTCTTT.

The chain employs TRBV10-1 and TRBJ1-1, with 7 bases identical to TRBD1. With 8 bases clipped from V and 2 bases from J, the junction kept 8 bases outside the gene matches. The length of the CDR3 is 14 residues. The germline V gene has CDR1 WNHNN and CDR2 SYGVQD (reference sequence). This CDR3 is CASGSGGRNTEAFF. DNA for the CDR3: TGCGCCAGCGGATCAGGGGGAAGAAACACTGAAGCTTTCTTT.

CDR3 nucleotides: TGCAGTGCTAGTCTTGTGGATAACTATGGCTACACCTTC. Translating it yields CSASLVDNYGYTF. The V and J genes are TRBV20-1 and TRBJ1-2; D remains ambiguous. The CDR3 runs 13 residues. Germline V CDR1 and CDR2: DFQATT, SNEGSKA (reference sequence). Trimming stripped 3 bases from V and 1 base from J, with 9 bases between.

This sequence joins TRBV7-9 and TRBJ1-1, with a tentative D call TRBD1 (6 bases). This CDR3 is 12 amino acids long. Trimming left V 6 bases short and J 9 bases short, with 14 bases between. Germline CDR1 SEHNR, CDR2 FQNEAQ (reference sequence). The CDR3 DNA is TGTGCCAGCAGTAACTACAGGGATAAAGCTTTCTTT. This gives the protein CASSNYRDKAFF. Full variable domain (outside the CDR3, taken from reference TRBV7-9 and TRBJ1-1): DTGVSQNPRHKITKRGQNVTFRCDPISEHNRLYWYRQTLGQGPEFLTYFQNEAQLEKSRLLSDRFSAERPKGSFSTLEIQRTEQGDSAMYLCASSNYRDKAFFGQGTRLTVV.

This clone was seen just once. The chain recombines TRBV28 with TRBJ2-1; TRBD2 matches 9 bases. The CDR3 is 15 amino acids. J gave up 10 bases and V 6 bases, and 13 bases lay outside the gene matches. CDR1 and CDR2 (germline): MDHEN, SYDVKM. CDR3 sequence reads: CASRATSGFSPEQFF. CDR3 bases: TGTGCCAGCAGGGCAACTAGCGGGTTTTCTCCCGAGCAGTTCTTC. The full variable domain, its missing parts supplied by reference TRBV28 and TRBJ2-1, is DVKVTQSSRYLVKRTGEKVFLECVQDMDHENMFWYRQDPGLGLRLIYFSYDVKMKEKGDIPEGYSVSREKKERFSLILESASTNQTSMYLCASRATSGFSPEQFFGPGTRLTVL.

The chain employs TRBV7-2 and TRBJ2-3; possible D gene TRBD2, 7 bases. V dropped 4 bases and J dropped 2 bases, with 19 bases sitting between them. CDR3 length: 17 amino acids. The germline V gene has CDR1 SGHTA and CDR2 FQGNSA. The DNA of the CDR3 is TGTGCCAGCAGCTCTACTCTGGGGGGGCGGGACACAGATACGCAGTATTTT. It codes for CASSSTLGGRDTDTQYF.